The 25 T cell receptor beta chains listed next were all sequenced from one sample in a study of OX40 agonist ivuxolimab in advanced cancers. Sequenced by immunoSEQ multiplex PCR; TCRdb stores in-frame clones only, minus some. This table holds 70,000 to 95,000 clones, 84% found once. This sample comprised CD4+ or CD8+ T cells sorted from blood, obtained in a trial of the OX40 agonist ivuxolimab. These receptors all stem from an adult with an advanced solid tumor such as melanoma, head and neck, liver or kidney cancer.

This clone was seen just once. This rearrangement joins TRBV2 to TRBJ1-6; 9 bases map to TRBD1. Germline V gene data show CDR1 as SNHLY and CDR2 as FYNNEI. V dropped 6 bases and J dropped 7; count of bases not matched to a gene: 10. This CDR3 comprises 16 residues. The chain's CDR3 is CASRGGGTGRNSPLHF. CDR3 DNA sequence: TGTGCCAGCAGGGGGGGAGGGACAGGGAGAAATTCACCCCTCCACTTT.

V and J are TRBV12-5 and TRBJ2-1; possible D gene TRBD1, 7 bases. The CDR3 extends over 16 amino acids. Germline V lookup: CDR1 LGHNT, CDR2 FRNRAP. CDR3: CVSYSSAGQSYNEQFF. In DNA form, the CDR3 reads TGTGTGTCGTACTCCTCGGCGGGACAGTCCTACAATGAGCAGTTCTTC.

The rearrangement joins TRBV27 to TRBJ2-1; D perhaps matches TRBD1 (5 bases). Trimming pared 5 bases from V and 16 bases from J, leaving 9 bases between. There are 9 residues in the CDR3. Per germline, CDR1 MNHEY and CDR2 SMNVEV (reference sequence). The CDR3 is CASSPQGFF. The DNA for the CDR3 is TGTGCCAGCAGTCCCCAGGGATTCTTC.

This clone has just a few counts. This sequence joins TRBV7-6 and TRBJ1-4; D is ambiguous. The V gene's germline CDR1 is SGHVS and CDR2 FNYEAQ. The CDR3 covers 13 residues. V was trimmed by 3 bases and J by 8 bases, leaving 10 bases between them. CDR3 region: CASSLASGEKLFF. CDR3 nucleotide sequence: TGTGCCAGCAGCTTGGCCAGCGGGGAAAAACTGTTTTTT.

This clone was seen just once. In DNA, the CDR3 is TGCGCCAGCAGCTTGCAGGGACAGGGGTTGTGGGACACAGATACGCAGTATTTT. Protein product: CASSLQGQGLWDTDTQYF. The V and J genes are TRBV5-1 and TRBJ2-3; 10 bases are a match to TRBD1. The CDR3 loop spans 18 amino acids. Germline V CDR1 and CDR2: SGHRS, YFSETQ. The V segment lost 1 base and the J segment 2 bases; nucleotides outside the gene matches: 10.

The V and J genes are TRBV9 and TRBJ2-5, with TRBD2 matching over 8 bases. Germline V gene lookup returns CDR1 SGDLS and CDR2 YYNGEE. This CDR3 spans 14 amino acids. V lost 0 bases and J lost 5; bases outside the gene matches: 3. The CDR3 loop reads CASSVGTSWETQYF. Written as DNA, the CDR3 is TGTGCCAGCAGCGTAGGGACTAGCTGGGAGACCCAGTACTTC.

The chain carries TRBV9 and TRBJ2-2; 10 bases line up with TRBD1. The CDR3 spans 17 residues. The junction had 8 bases not matched to a gene; V was cut back by 5 bases and J by 1 base. The germline gives CDR1 SGDLS, CDR2 YYNGEE. The CDR3 protein is CASRGRQGAENTGELFF. Written as DNA, the CDR3 is TGTGCCAGCAGAGGCCGACAGGGGGCGGAGAACACCGGGGAGCTGTTTTTT.

The genes are TRBV5-1 and TRBJ2-1; D is undetermined. This CDR3 spans 12 amino acids. CDR1 is SGHRS, CDR2 YFSETQ, per germline. The V gene lost 1 base and the J gene lost 7 bases, with 6 bases spanning the gap. The CDR3 region is CASSLYGNEQFF. The CDR3 DNA is TGCGCCAGCAGCTTGTACGGGAATGAGCAGTTCTTC. Full variable domain (outside the CDR3, taken from reference TRBV5-1 and TRBJ2-1): KAGVTQTPRYLIKTRGQQVTLSCSPISGHRSVSWYQQTPGQGLQFLFEYFSETQRNKGNFPGRFSGRQFSNSRSEMNVSTLELGDSALYLCASSLYGNEQFFGPGTRLTVL.

This clone was counted once. Written as DNA, the CDR3 is TGTGCCAGCAGCACTTCGCCGGGACTAGCGGGGGGGCAATCCAAAAACATTCAGTACTTC. Its translation is CASSTSPGLAGGQSKNIQYF. The chain recombines TRBV21-1 with TRBJ2-4; the DNA was not used to check the table's D call, TRBD2. TRBV21-1 is shown as a pseudogene. CDR3 length: 20 amino acids.

The rearrangement joins TRBV7-2 to TRBJ1-1, with D maybe TRBD1 (5 bases). Germline V gene data show CDR1 as SGHTA and CDR2 as FQGNSA. V was cut by 5 bases and J by 6 bases, with 19 bases left in between. The CDR3 contains 15 residues. Written as DNA, the CDR3 is TGTGCCAGCAGCCTCACAGGAGGAGGATTTGCTGAAGCTTTCTTT. Amino acid sequence: CASSLTGGGFAEAFF.

This chain uses TRBV4-1 with TRBJ2-2; TRBD1 or TRBD2 may be the D gene (6 bases each). The length of the CDR3 is 17 residues. Germline values: CDR1 MGHRA, CDR2 YSYEKL. V lost 1 base, J lost 4 bases, and 16 bases lay in between. The CDR3 sequence is CASSQGQIRGGTGELFF. DNA of the CDR3: TGCGCCAGCAGCCAAGGCCAGATCAGGGGAGGCACCGGGGAGCTGTTTTTT.

V usage is TRBV28 and J usage is TRBJ1-4; D possibly corresponds to TRBD1 (6 bases). V lost 1 base and J 8 bases, leaving 14 bases between the germline ends. Per the germline V gene, CDR1 is MDHEN and CDR2 is SYDVKM. This CDR3 has 15 amino acids. The CDR3 protein is CASSLSPGAGEKLFF. In nucleotides, the CDR3 is TGTGCCAGCAGTTTATCCCCAGGGGCCGGGGAAAAACTGTTTTTT.

The chain links TRBV5-8 to TRBJ2-4; D uncertain. V was pared by 4 bases and J by 0 bases, with 11 bases between. This CDR3 has 15 amino acids. Germline V gives CDR1 SGHTS, CDR2 YDEGEE. The DNA for the CDR3 is TGTGCCAGCAGCCCCTTGACGGTAGCCAAAAACATTCAGTACTTC. This sequence encodes CASSPLTVAKNIQYF.

The chain employs TRBV7-2 and TRBJ1-2, with a weak D call TRBD1 (6 bases). Germline V gene data show CDR1 as SGHTA and CDR2 as FQGNSA. This CDR3 has 15 residues. Trimming stripped 1 base from V and 4 bases from J, with 13 bases between. CDR3 in amino acids: CASSLVGGQGYGYTF. CDR3 DNA: TGTGCCAGCAGCTTAGTGGGGGGGCAGGGCTATGGCTACACCTTC.

The J gene is TRBJ1-2, the V gene TRBV5-4; 8 bases agree with TRBD1. The germline V gene encodes CDR1 SGHNT and CDR2 YYREEE (reference sequence). V lost 4 bases and J lost 8; bases outside the gene matches: 10. CDR3 length: 14 residues. The CDR3 loop reads CASSRDRGSDGYTF. The CDR3 bases are TGTGCCAGCAGCCGCGACAGGGGTTCGGACGGCTACACCTTC.

Notes on this clone: The same CDR3 is also encoded by other DNA sequences in this sample. V is TRBV7-2 and J is TRBJ1-1; TRBD1 matches 8 bases. The V and J ends lost 3 bases and 1 base, in that order; junction bases with no gene match: 7. Germline CDR1 and CDR2: SGHTA and FQGNSA. CDR3 length: 16 residues. CDR3 residues: CASSFRTGRGNTEAFF. The DNA for the CDR3 is TGTGCCAGCAGCTTCCGGACAGGGAGGGGGAACACTGAAGCTTTCTTT.

The gene calls are TRBV28 and TRBJ2-5; D is ambiguous. CDR1 MDHEN and CDR2 SYDVKM come from the germline V gene. Trimming stripped 2 bases from V and 2 bases from J, with 9 bases between. The CDR3 consists of 14 residues. The CDR3 DNA reads as TGTGCCAGCAGTTTAGCGGACGGACAAGAGACCCAGTACTTC. Encoded protein: CASSLADGQETQYF.

This sequence joins TRBV9 and TRBJ1-1; D might be TRBD1 (5 bases). The germline gives CDR1 SGDLS, CDR2 YYNGEE. The CDR3 contains 13 residues. Trimming cost V 1 base and J 9 bases, with 13 bases left between them. In DNA, the CDR3 is TGTGCCAGCAGCGTAAAAGGAGGGACCCAAGCTTTCTTT. Translating gives CASSVKGGTQAFF.

The CDR3 bases are TGTGCCAGTAGTGTTACTAGCGGGGGGGTGACCAGCACAGATACGCAGTATTTT. Protein sequence: CASSVTSGGVTSTDTQYF. The chain carries TRBV19 and TRBJ2-3; 13 bases are a match to TRBD2. Germline trimming cut 5 bases from V and 0 bases from J; bases unmatched to any gene: 8. CDR1 is LNHDA, CDR2 SQIVND, per germline (reference sequence). The CDR3 runs to 18 residues.

V is TRBV5-4 and J is TRBJ2-1, with TRBD2 as a possible D gene (6 bases). Germline values: CDR1 SGHNT, CDR2 YYREEE (reference sequence). The CDR3 covers 15 residues. The V gene lost 2 bases and the J gene lost 7 bases, with 16 bases spanning the gap. CDR3 nucleotides: TGTGCCAGCAGCTTAGGAGGGACTTCGGGAAATGAGCAGTTCTTC. Translated, it gives CASSLGGTSGNEQFF.

The chain uses TRBV4-2 and TRBJ1-3; D is perhaps TRBD1 (6 bases). CDR1 is LGHNA and CDR2 is YNFKEQ in the germline V gene. The length of the CDR3 is 16 residues. Trimming cost V 5 bases and J 1 base, with 15 bases left between them. In nucleotides, the CDR3 is TGTGCCAGCAGCTTACAGATCCAGGGGTCTGGAAACACCATATATTTT. It is translated as CASSLQIQGSGNTIYF.

The rearrangement uses TRBV10-3 and TRBJ1-1, with unresolved D. CDR1 ENHRY and CDR2 SYGVKD come from the germline V gene. Trimming took 10 bases from V and 4 from J, leaving 19 bases between them. The length of the CDR3 is 14 residues. The CDR3 sequence: CATEGGLLSTEAFF. The CDR3 DNA reads as TGTGCCACCGAAGGAGGACTCCTTTCCACTGAAGCTTTCTTT.

This chain joins TRBV4-3 and TRBJ1-2; D is possibly TRBD1 (5 bases). The germline V gene has CDR1 LGHNA and CDR2 YSLEER. The CDR3 is 15 residues long. V was cut by 1 base and J by 8 bases, with 17 bases left in between. The CDR3 bases are TGCGCCAGCAGCCAAGGGGCAGGGCCTTCGAGGGGCTACACCTTC. Translating gives CASSQGAGPSRGYTF.

The rearrangement uses TRBV6-4 and TRBJ2-5; 9 nucleotides align to TRBD1. The germline V gene has CDR1 MRHNA and CDR2 SNTAGT. J gave up 3 bases and V 0 bases, and 5 bases lay outside the gene matches. This CDR3 contains 16 residues. Here the CDR3 DNA reads TGTGCCAGCAGTGACTCAGTCGACAGGGGGAAAGAGACCCAGTACTTC. Translation gives CASSDSVDRGKETQYF.

The chain joins TRBV18 to TRBJ2-1; TRBD2 matches at 8 bases. V lost 0 bases, J lost 4 bases, and 5 bases stayed unmatched. Germline V gene lookup returns CDR1 KGHSH and CDR2 LQKENI. The CDR3 covers 16 residues. The CDR3 nucleotides are TGTGCCAGCTCACCACCGCAAGCGGGGGCTTACAATGAGCAGTTCTTC. Its protein is CASSPPQAGAYNEQFF.